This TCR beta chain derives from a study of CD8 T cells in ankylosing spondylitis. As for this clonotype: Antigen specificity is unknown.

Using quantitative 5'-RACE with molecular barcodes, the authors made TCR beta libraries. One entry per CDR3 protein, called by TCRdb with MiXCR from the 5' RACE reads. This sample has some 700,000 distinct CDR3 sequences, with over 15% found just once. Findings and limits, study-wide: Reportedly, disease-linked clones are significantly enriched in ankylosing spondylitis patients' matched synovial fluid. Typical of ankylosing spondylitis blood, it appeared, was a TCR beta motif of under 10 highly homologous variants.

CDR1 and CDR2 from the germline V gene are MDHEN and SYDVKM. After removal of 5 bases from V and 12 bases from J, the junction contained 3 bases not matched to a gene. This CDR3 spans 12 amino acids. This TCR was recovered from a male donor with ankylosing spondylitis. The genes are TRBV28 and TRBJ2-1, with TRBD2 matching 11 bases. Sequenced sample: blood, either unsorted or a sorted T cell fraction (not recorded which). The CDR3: CASSLGTSGQFF. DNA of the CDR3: TGTGCCAGCAGTCTGGGGACTAGCGGGCAGTTCTTC. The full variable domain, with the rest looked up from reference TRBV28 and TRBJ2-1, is DVKVTQSSRYLVKRTGEKVFLECVQDMDHENMFWYRQDPGLGLRLIYFSYDVKMKEKGDIPEGYSVSREKKERFSLILESASTNQTSMYLCASSLGTSGQFFGPGTRLTVL.